Sequencing of this T cell receptor (beta chain) was carried out in a study of T cells in Graves' hyperthyroidism and ophthalmopathy. Patients showing uncontrolled infection, other autoimmune disease, pregnancy or lactation were ineligible. CDR1 and CDR2 from the germline V gene are SNHLY and FYNNEI. The V and J ends lost 6 bases and 4 bases, in that order; junction bases with no gene match: 6. The CDR3 contains 14 residues. The table lists this clonotype with many counts. Using RNA transcripts as the source, TCR beta CDR3 regions were amplified. First-round RT-PCR with HTBI primers amplified the TCR CDR3 region. One entry per CDR3 protein results from TCRdb running MiXCR on the multiplex PCR reads. The sample records about 200,000 distinct CDR3 sequences, roughly 17% being singletons.

The chain is built from TRBV2 and TRBJ1-2; 9 bases map to TRBD1. Source material: blood. This clonotype was sampled from a woman aged 45 to 65 with Graves' hyperthyroidism. CDR3 protein: CASSLRDRVYGYTF. CDR3 nucleotides: TGTGCCAGCAGCCTCCGGGACAGGGTCTATGGCTACACCTTC.